Listed below are T cell receptor beta chains from one sample, sequenced in a study of graft-versus-host responses after intestinal transplantation. Antigen specificity for these receptors is unknown. Repertoires were generated with immunoSEQ multiplex PCR, while TCRdb's copy carries only in-frame clones and drops some. The sample has 60,000 to 90,000 clones, 90% seen once. The specimen comprised unstimulated CD8+ T cells sorted from spleen or lymph node cells, sampled before intestinal transplant. All receptors derive from a human donor who received an intestinal transplant. CDR3s leave out the opening cysteine and the closing phenylalanine or tryptophan.

j_call	v_call	cdr3_aa
TRBJ2-7	TRBV7-8	ASSLAGQGIREQY
TRBJ2-2	TRBV6-5	ASSYGVGGELF
TRBJ2-7	TRBV15	ATSERGSSYEQY
TRBJ1-2	TRBV6-5	ASTLMMSGYT
TRBJ2-5	TRBV7-8	ASSPSPGQENTQETQY
TRBJ2-1	TRBV27	ASSKGAGYNEQF
TRBJ1-2	TRBV6-5	ASSSTGLGGYT
TRBJ2-7	TRBV27	ASSLTGHGTYEQY
TRBJ1-1	TRBV5-5	ASSLSLREWGTEAF
TRBJ2-5	TRBV11-2	ASSLDRDLTGWETQY
TRBJ2-5	TRBV9	ASSVGIQLETQY
TRBJ1-1	TRBV11-1	ASSLRGLEAF
TRBJ2-7	TRBV19	ASSMAGSSSYEQY
TRBJ2-7	TRBV20-1	SARAGYEQY
TRBJ2-7	TRBV6-1	ASSETGQGYEQY
TRBJ1-1	TRBV4-1	ASSHPRDTEAF
TRBJ2-1	TRBV9	ASSARGGVDNEQF
TRBJ1-6	TRBV27	ASSPHWGASEESLH
TRBJ2-7	TRBV11-2	ASSSPRSGSSYEQY
TRBJ2-3	TRBV9	ASSGGGATDTQY
TRBJ1-4	TRBV27	ASSLGGWGGGEKLF
TRBJ2-1	TRBV13	ASSSPRSGEQF
TRBJ1-3	TRBV10-3	AISDPSGGGNSGNTIY
TRBJ2-3	TRBV9	ASSVVGGTDTQY
TRBJ2-7	TRBV7-8	ASSLPGLAGALEQY
TRBJ2-7	TRBV5-1	ASSRSSGGWEQY
TRBJ1-1	TRBV7-9	ASSLGAQNEAF
TRBJ1-2	TRBV7-9	ASSLSADSNYGYT
TRBJ2-1	TRBV9	ASSVERTGRNEQF
TRBJ2-7	TRBV5-1	ASSWARDSYEQY
TRBJ1-1	TRBV9	ASSPGIFTEAF
TRBJ2-5	TRBV7-9	ASSLGLAWGGEETQY
TRBJ2-3	TRBV4-1	ASSQALRTDTQY
TRBJ1-2	TRBV11-2	ASSLDPPIGFNYGYT
TRBJ1-5	TRBV7-9	ASSLGAVNQPQH
TRBJ1-1	TRBV11-2	ASRGFGQVGGYTEAF
TRBJ2-2	TRBV5-8	ASSLDSSTGELF
TRBJ2-7	TRBV11-2	ASSFGGGSYEQY
TRBJ2-5	TRBV27	ASRKRDRSQTQY
TRBJ2-3	TRBV9	ASSESTGAPTDTQY
TRBJ1-1	TRBV13	ASRQGRDTEAF
TRBJ2-1	TRBV7-3	ASSLGGPSSYNEQF
TRBJ2-5	TRBV7-2	ASSALESETQY